The sequence of this T cell receptor (delta chain) was determined in a study of Vδ1+ human thymocytes. Whole-study results and caveats: In the thymus, TRG and TRD repertoires looked highly polyclonal with Gaussian CDR3 lengths.

V gave up 2 bases and J gave up 7 bases, with 23 bases separating them. Germline lookup yields CDR1 TSWWSYY and CDR2 QGS. There are 17 residues in the CDR3. Between about 98% and 99.6% of sorted thymocytes were Vdelta1+. This clone was detected only a few times. Its specificity is unknown. Sequences come from RNA converted to cDNA by reverse transcription. The CDR3 regions were amplified by multiplex PCR from V-gene primers to a constant-region primer. TCRdb processed the multiplex PCR reads again with the CATT caller. The sample contains tens of thousands of delta-chain clones, 29% of which appear only once.

The chain carries TRDV1 and TRDJ1; no clear D. Source material: Vdelta1+ gamma-delta thymocytes from the thymus. Noted subset: FACS-sorted CD3+ TCRalphabeta- TCRVdelta1+ TCRVdelta2- thymocytes. This clonotype originated in a boy younger than two who had congenital heart surgery. CDR3 residues: CALGESRRVDVPGKLIF. The CDR3 nucleotides read TGTGCTCTTGGGGAAAGTCGGCGGGTGGACGTACCTGGTAAACTCATCTTT.